Shown below are 23 T cell receptor beta chains from a single sample sequenced in a study of T cell responses to AZD1222 COVID-19 vaccine. Clones were sequenced by immunoSEQ multiplex PCR, and TCRdb holds only the in-frame ones, with some missing. Of about 110,000 clones in the sample, approximately 85% were seen once. Sequenced here: peripheral blood, sampled on day 0 of MenACWY control vaccination. The receptors were gathered from an adult in good health.

The J gene is TRBJ2-1, the V gene TRBV27; D unresolved. CDR3 length: 17 amino acids. V lost 0 bases and J lost 7, with 19 bases in between. The germline V gene has CDR1 MNHEY and CDR2 SMNVEV (reference sequence). The CDR3 coding sequence is TGTGCCAGCAGTTTATCGTTGAACAGCTTTACTCTGAATGAGCAGTTCTTC. Its translation: CASSLSLNSFTLNEQFF.

This chain connects TRBV14 to TRBJ1-2; no clear D. Germline CDR1 is SGHDN and CDR2 is FVKESK. Trimming cost V 4 bases and J 3 bases, with 15 bases left between them. The CDR3 loop spans 15 amino acids. The CDR3 region is CASSPLGESDYGYTF. CDR3 sequence (DNA): TGTGCCAGCAGCCCCTTGGGTGAATCGGACTATGGCTACACCTTC.

CDR3 region: CASSPNANTGELFF. The CDR3 nucleotides read TGTGCCAGCAGCCCAAACGCTAACACCGGGGAGCTGTTTTTT. The chain is built from TRBV7-2 and TRBJ2-2; the D is unclear. V was shortened by 5 bases and J by 2 bases, with 9 bases between the two germline ends. Germline lookup yields CDR1 SGHTA and CDR2 FQGNSA. The length of the CDR3 is 14 residues.

This chain links TRBV7-3 with TRBJ1-1; tentatively, D is TRBD1 (5 bases). There are 14 residues in the CDR3. V lost 4 bases, J lost 5 bases, and 14 bases lay in between. Per the germline V gene, CDR1 is SGHTA and CDR2 is FQGTGA. DNA for the CDR3: TGTGCCAGCAGCTCAGGGTCCCCGGGGACTGAAGCTTTCTTT. As protein: CASSSGSPGTEAFF.

V usage is TRBV5-8 and J usage is TRBJ2-7; tentative D call: TRBD1 (8 bases). Germline V lookup: CDR1 SGHTS, CDR2 YDEGEE. V was cut by 4 bases and J by 12 bases, with 23 bases left in between. The CDR3 is made up of 14 amino acids. CDR3: CASSIGQGWSGGYF. In DNA, the CDR3 is TGTGCCAGCAGCATAGGACAGGGCTGGTCGGGGGGGTACTTC.

V usage is TRBV4-1 and J usage is TRBJ2-1; D ambiguous. This CDR3 spans 14 amino acids. The V gene's germline CDR1 is MGHRA and CDR2 YSYEKL. V was clipped by 4 bases and J by 9 bases, with 16 bases between them. The CDR3 DNA sequence: TGCGCCAGCAGCCCATTGGGGTCGACGGGTGAGCAGTTCTTC. Its protein is CASSPLGSTGEQFF.

This chain uses TRBV6-1 with TRBJ1-5, with D perhaps TRBD1 (5 bases). The V end was cut by 0 bases, the J end by 7 bases, with 10 bases between. This CDR3 contains 14 residues. Germline CDR1 MNHNS, CDR2 SASEGT. DNA of the CDR3: TGTGCCAGCAGTGAAGCGGACCGGGGCCAGCCCCAGCATTTT. It encodes CASSEADRGQPQHF.

The gene calls are TRBV19 and TRBJ2-2, with D perhaps matching TRBD2 (5 bases). Germline values: CDR1 LNHDA, CDR2 SQIVND (reference sequence). V lost 4 bases and J lost 3, with 9 bases in between. This CDR3 has 14 amino acids. In nucleotides, the CDR3 is TGTGCCAGTAGTAGCGGGTACGACACCGGGGAGCTGTTTTTT. This codes for CASSSGYDTGELFF.

The chain combines TRBV27 with TRBJ1-2; D gene unclear. CDR3 size: 15 residues. Germline V gives CDR1 MNHEY, CDR2 SMNVEV (reference sequence). Trimming stripped 2 bases from V and 4 bases from J, with 14 bases between. CDR3: CASSLLGLDGYGYTF. The CDR3, as DNA: TGTGCCAGCAGTTTACTAGGGCTGGACGGCTATGGCTACACCTTC.

The CDR3 protein is CASSYMVPGGKETQYF. The CDR3 DNA reads TGTGCCAGCAGCTATATGGTTCCGGGGGGCAAGGAGACCCAGTACTTC. The chain has TRBV7-6 and TRBJ2-5; D is perhaps TRBD2 (7 bases). Trimming removed 4 bases at V and 5 bases at J, with 20 bases between. This CDR3 comprises 16 residues. Germline V gives CDR1 SGHVS, CDR2 FNYEAQ.

V is TRBV10-3 and J is TRBJ2-7; D unclear. V lost 5 bases to trimming and J lost 1 base, with 12 bases between them. The V gene's germline CDR1 is ENHRY and CDR2 SYGVKD. The CDR3 sequence is 14 residues long. In DNA form, the CDR3 reads TGTGCCATCAGTCCCTCCGGAGAATCCTACGAGCAGTACTTC. The encoded protein is CAISPSGESYEQYF.

The V call is TRBV2, the J call TRBJ2-7; possible D gene TRBD2, 6 bases. The CDR3 is made up of 14 amino acids. CDR1 is SNHLY, CDR2 FYNNEI, per germline. Trimming shortened V by 6 bases and J by 5 bases, and 17 bases separated the two germline ends. The CDR3 spells CASRGEGRSDEQYF. CDR3 nucleotides: TGTGCCAGCAGAGGAGAGGGGAGGAGCGACGAGCAGTACTTC.

The chain uses TRBV7-9 and TRBJ1-2; 8 nucleotides agree with TRBD1. Trimming cost V 6 bases and J 4 bases; bases outside gene matches: 7. CDR3 length: 14 residues. Germline V gene sequence: CDR1 SEHNR, CDR2 FQNEAQ (reference sequence). The CDR3 region has the DNA TGTGCCAGCAGGCAGGGGGCCGGGTCCTATGGCTACACCTTC. Its translation is CASRQGAGSYGYTF.

The rearrangement joins TRBV24-1 to TRBJ1-2; D remains ambiguous. Per germline, CDR1 KGHDR and CDR2 SFDVKD. The CDR3 consists of 12 residues. V was clipped by 6 bases and J by 4 bases, with 8 bases between them. CDR3 nucleotide sequence: TGTGCCACCAGTACTGAAATCTATGGCTACACCTTC. Translation gives CATSTEIYGYTF.

This chain links TRBV19 with TRBJ2-2, with TRBD1 matching 7 bases. This CDR3 has 14 amino acids. The J segment lost 6 bases and the V segment lost 5 bases, leaving 6 bases of the junction unmatched. Germline lookup yields CDR1 LNHDA and CDR2 SQIVND (reference sequence). The CDR3 DNA reads as TGTGCCAGTAGTGTCTCCGGACAGGCCGGGGAGCTGTTTTTT. Residues: CASSVSGQAGELFF.

The rearrangement joins TRBV7-2 to TRBJ2-1; 9 bases align to TRBD1. Germline trimming cut 5 bases from V and 7 bases from J; bases unmatched to any gene: 6. Germline-derived CDR1 and CDR2 are SGHTA and FQGNSA. This CDR3 is built from 14 residues. The CDR3 sequence is CASSPGQGGNEQFF. CDR3 nucleotide sequence: TGTGCCAGCAGCCCGGGACAGGGCGGGAATGAGCAGTTCTTC. Supplemented by reference TRBV7-2 and TRBJ2-1, the full variable domain reads GAGVSQSPSNKVTEKGKDVELRCDPISGHTALYWYRQSLGQGLEFLIYFQGNSAPDKSGLPSDRFSAERTGGSVSTLTIQRTQQEDSAVYLCASSPGQGGNEQFFGPGTRLTVL.

The chain links TRBV5-5 to TRBJ1-5; D may be TRBD1 (6 bases). This CDR3 spans 14 amino acids. From germline, CDR1 is SGHKS and CDR2 YYEKEE (reference sequence). V lost 4 bases, J lost 8 bases, and 16 bases lay in between. DNA for the CDR3: TGTGCCAGCAGCCCCGAGGGGGGTTTTGAGCCCCAGCATTTT. Amino acids: CASSPEGGFEPQHF. The full variable domain, with the rest looked up from reference TRBV5-5 and TRBJ1-5, is DAGVTQSPTHLIKTRGQQVTLRCSPISGHKSVSWYQQVLGQGPQFIFQYYEKEERGRGNFPDRFSARQFPNYSSELNVNALLLGDSALYLCASSPEGGFEPQHFGDGTRLSIL.

The CDR3 bases are TGTGCCAGCAGCCCGACCCGGGACAGGGGAGAAAAACTGTTTTTT. This sequence encodes CASSPTRDRGEKLFF. The chain carries TRBV3-1 (or the pseudogene TRBV3-2) and TRBJ1-4, with 10 bases lining up with TRBD1. The CDR3 runs 15 residues. Trimming took 4 bases from V and 8 from J; bases not matched to a gene: 7. The V gene's germline CDR1 is LGHDT and CDR2 YNNKEL (reference sequence).

The J gene is TRBJ1-6, the V gene TRBV5-8; tentative D call: TRBD1 (5 bases). In germline, CDR1 is SGHTS, CDR2 YDEGEE. The CDR3 runs 14 residues. V dropped 4 bases and J dropped 7 bases, with 12 bases sitting between them. DNA for the CDR3: TGTGCCAGCAGCCGTAGTCGGGGGAATTCACCCCTCCACTTT. Translation: CASSRSRGNSPLHF.

CDR3 amino acids: CTSPPLAGPCETQYF. The CDR3 bases are TGCACCAGCCCCCCACTAGCGGGGCCTTGCGAGACCCAGTACTTC. The V call is TRBV1, the J call TRBJ2-5; no check of the table's D call, TRBD2, against the DNA was made. TRBV1 is flagged as a pseudogene. The CDR3 loop spans 15 amino acids.

This chain connects TRBV19 to TRBJ1-5, with D unresolved. The germline V and J ends were trimmed by 4 bases and 2 bases, with 6 bases remaining between them. The CDR3 loop spans 13 amino acids. Germline loops: CDR1 LNHDA, CDR2 SQIVND (reference sequence). CDR3 amino acids: CASSREGNQPQHF. In nucleotides, the CDR3 is TGTGCCAGTAGTAGGGAGGGCAATCAGCCCCAGCATTTT.

The chain has TRBV11-2 and TRBJ2-1; D may be TRBD2 (6 bases). CDR1 is SGHAT and CDR2 is FQNNGV in the germline V gene. The V and J ends lost 5 bases and 0 bases respectively, with 11 bases between them. There are 15 residues in the CDR3. The CDR3 DNA follows: TGTGCCAGCAGCCCCCGTAGCGGCTCCTACAATGAGCAGTTCTTC. Protein product: CASSPRSGSYNEQFF.

The V call is TRBV7-6, the J call TRBJ2-7; no firm D call. V shed 5 bases and J shed 6 bases, with 20 bases lying between them. The CDR3 runs to 15 residues. Germline CDR1 and CDR2: SGHVS and FNYEAQ. The CDR3 loop is CASSPHGTNPGEQYF. As DNA, the CDR3 is TGTGCCAGCAGCCCCCATGGCACTAACCCCGGCGAGCAGTACTTC. Filled out from reference TRBV7-6 and TRBJ2-7, the complete variable domain reads GAGVSQSPRYKVTKRGQDVALRCDPISGHVSLYWYRQALGQGPEFLTYFNYEAQQDKSGLPNDRFSAERPEGSISTLTIQRTEQRDSAMYRCASSPHGTNPGEQYFGPGTRLTVT.